This T cell receptor (beta chain) stems from a study of blood T cell repertoires in COVID-19. Study information: COVID-19 samples collected from the United States, Italy and Spain covered acute and convalescent phases. PBMCs, B-cell-depleted T cells, or T cells were the source of the cDNA or gDNA that made up the material.

The protocol was immunoSEQ multiplex PCR, while the TCRdb copy is restricted to in-frame clones and leaves out a portion. The table lists about 270,000 clones, around four fifths of them singletons. CDR1 and CDR2 (germline): SQVTM, ANQGSEA. The CDR3 runs 11 residues. V and J are TRBV29-1 and TRBJ2-7, with D tentatively TRBD2 (5 bases). Material: peripheral blood. The receptor was derived from a man of 80 years or more with acute or convalescent COVID-19. The CDR3 spells CTRRRDYEQYF. The CDR3 DNA reads TGCACACGCAGACGGGACTACGAGCAGTACTTC.